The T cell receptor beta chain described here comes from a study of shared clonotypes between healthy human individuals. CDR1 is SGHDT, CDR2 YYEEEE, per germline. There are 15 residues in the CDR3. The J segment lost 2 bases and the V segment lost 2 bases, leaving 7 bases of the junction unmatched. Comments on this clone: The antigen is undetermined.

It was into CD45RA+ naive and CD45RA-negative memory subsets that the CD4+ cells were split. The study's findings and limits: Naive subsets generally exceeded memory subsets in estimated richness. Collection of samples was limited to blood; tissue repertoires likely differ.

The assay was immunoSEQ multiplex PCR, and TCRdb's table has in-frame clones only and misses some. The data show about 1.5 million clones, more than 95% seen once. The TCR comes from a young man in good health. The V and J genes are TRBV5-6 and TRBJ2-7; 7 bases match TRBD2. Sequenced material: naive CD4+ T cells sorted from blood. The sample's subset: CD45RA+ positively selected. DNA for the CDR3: TGTGCCAGCAGCTTTCGGGGGGTCGGCACCTACGAGCAGTACTTC. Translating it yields CASSFRGVGTYEQYF.